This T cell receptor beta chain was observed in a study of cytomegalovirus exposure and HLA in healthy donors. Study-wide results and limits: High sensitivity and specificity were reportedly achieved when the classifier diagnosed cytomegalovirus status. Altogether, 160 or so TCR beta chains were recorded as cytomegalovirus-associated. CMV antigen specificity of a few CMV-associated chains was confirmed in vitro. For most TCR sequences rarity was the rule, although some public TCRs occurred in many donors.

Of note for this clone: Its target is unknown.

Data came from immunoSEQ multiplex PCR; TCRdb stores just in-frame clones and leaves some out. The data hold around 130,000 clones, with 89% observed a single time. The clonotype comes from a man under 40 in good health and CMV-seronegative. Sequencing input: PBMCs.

The DNA of the CDR3 is TGTGCCATCAGTGAGAGGGGGGGGGCTGGTAACTATGGCTACACCTTC. Translating it yields CAISERGGAGNYGYTF. V is TRBV10-3 and J is TRBJ1-2; D perhaps matches TRBD1 (6 bases). V lost 2 bases, J lost 1 base, and 14 bases lay in between. CDR3 length: 16 amino acids. CDR1 and CDR2 (germline): ENHRY, SYGVKD.